These T cell receptor beta chains were read from a single sample in a study of cytomegalovirus exposure and HLA in healthy donors. Clones were sequenced by immunoSEQ multiplex PCR, and TCRdb holds only the in-frame ones, with some missing. Here the sample spans roughly 100,000 clones, about 69% being singletons. Sequencing was performed on PBMCs. The receptors derive from a man aged 35 to 55 in good health and CMV-seronegative. Both conserved end residues are part of each CDR3. D genes are given only for firm matches. Rows give clone size only sometimes, using once, few, many, or a class for an expanded clone.

abundance | j_gene | len | v_gene | d_gene | CDR3aa | CDR3nt
. | TRBJ2-3 | 14 | TRBV27 | TRBD1 | CASSLTGDTDTQYF | TGTGCCAGCAGTTTGACAGGGGACACAGATACGCAGTATTTT
. | TRBJ1-2 | 13 | TRBV18 | . | CASSSQGAYGYTF | TGTGCCAGCTCGTCCCAGGGCGCCTATGGCTACACCTTC
. | TRBJ2-2 | 14 | TRBV6-5 | . | CASSYGRDTGELFF | TGTGCCAGCAGTTATGGGCGGGACACCGGGGAGCTGTTTTTT
. | TRBJ2-3 | 15 | TRBV30 | TRBD2 | CAWSSSGIGTDTQYF | TGTGCCTGGAGCTCTAGCGGGATCGGGACAGATACGCAGTATTTT
. | TRBJ1-1 | 10 | TRBV7-9 | . | CASIGQKVFF | TGTGCCAGCATCGGACAAAAAGTTTTCTTT
. | TRBJ1-5 | 15 | TRBV4-1 | TRBD1 | CASSQTGQHNQPQHF | TGCGCCAGCAGCCAGACGGGACAGCACAATCAGCCCCAGCATTTT
. | TRBJ1-2 | 12 | TRBV5-1 | . | CASGAGGYGYTF | TGCGCCAGCGGTGCCGGTGGCTATGGCTACACCTTC
. | TRBJ1-5 | 14 | TRBV23-1 | . | CASSQRTDNQPQHF | TGCGCCAGCAGTCAAAGGACAGACAATCAGCCCCAGCATTTT
few | TRBJ2-5 | 14 | TRBV7-9 | . | CASTELGLQETQYF | TGTGCCAGCACCGAACTCGGACTGCAAGAGACCCAGTACTTC
. | TRBJ2-7 | 15 | TRBV14 | . | CASSQWAGLDYEQYF | TGTGCCAGCAGCCAATGGGCAGGGTTGGACTACGAGCAGTACTTC
. | TRBJ1-3 | 14 | TRBV6-5 | . | CASSDDNSGNTIYF | TGTGCCAGCAGTGACGACAACTCTGGAAACACCATATATTTT
. | TRBJ2-7 | 15 | TRBV19 | TRBD2 | CASRPASGLTYEQYF | TGTGCCAGTAGGCCGGCTAGCGGCCTTACGTACGAGCAGTACTTC
. | TRBJ2-5 | 13 | TRBV7-2 | . | CASSQEIRETQYF | TGTGCCAGCAGCCAAGAAATCAGGGAGACCCAGTACTTC
few | TRBJ2-7 | 14 | TRBV10-3 | . | CAISEGGSSYEQYF | TGTGCCATCAGTGAGGGCGGAAGCTCCTACGAGCAGTACTTC
few | TRBJ1-1 | 16 | TRBV13 | . | CASSLGLRDLNTEAFF | TGTGCCAGCAGCTTAGGCCTGAGGGACTTGAACACTGAAGCTTTCTTT
. | TRBJ1-1 | 20 | TRBV4-3 | TRBD1 | CASSPSHRDRLDLVHTEAFF | TGCGCCAGCAGCCCAAGTCACCGGGACAGACTAGATCTCGTGCACACTGAAGCTTTCTTT
. | TRBJ1-3 | 14 | TRBV4-1 | TRBD1 | CASSQDRTGNTIYF | TGCGCCAGCAGCCAGGACAGGACTGGAAACACCATATATTTT
. | TRBJ2-5 | 14 | TRBV6-5 | . | CASSYSAGLETQYF | TGTGCCAGCAGTTACTCGGCGGGGCTGGAGACCCAGTACTTC
. | TRBJ2-7 | 11 | TRBV23-1 | . | CARQGIGEQYF | TGCGCCAGACAGGGAATTGGCGAGCAGTACTTC
. | TRBJ2-5 | 12 | TRBV18 | TRBD1 | CASSPNDRGRDF | TGTGCCAGCTCACCTAATGACAGGGGTAGGGACTTC
few | TRBJ2-1 | 18 | TRBV15 | TRBD2 | CATSRVSGGSNSYNEQFF | TGTGCCACCAGCAGAGTATCGGGAGGGTCCAACTCCTACAATGAGCAGTTCTTC
. | TRBJ2-1 | 15 | TRBV9 | TRBD2 | CASSPGTSANNEQFF | TGTGCCAGCAGCCCAGGGACTAGCGCAAACAATGAGCAGTTCTTC
few | TRBJ1-6 | 14 | TRBV7-2 | . | CASSLDQGSSPLHF | TGTGCCAGCAGCTTAGATCAGGGTAGTTCACCCCTCCACTTT
. | TRBJ2-7 | 14 | TRBV2 | . | CASSEQGNSYEQYF | TGTGCCAGCAGTGAACAGGGGAACTCCTACGAGCAGTACTTC
. | TRBJ1-2 | 14 | TRBV28 | TRBD1 | CASSSDRVDYGYTF | TGTGCCAGCAGTTCGGACAGGGTGGACTATGGCTACACCTTC
. | TRBJ2-1 | 15 | TRBV11-2 | TRBD1 | CASSTGQGSYNEQFF | TGTGCCAGCAGCACCGGACAGGGCTCCTACAATGAGCAGTTCTTC
. | TRBJ2-2 | 14 | TRBV7-2 | . | CASSLVSSPGELFF | TGTGCCAGCAGCTTAGTGTCCAGTCCCGGGGAGCTGTTTTTT
. | TRBJ1-1 | 15 | TRBV13 | . | CASRPDSLRNTEAFF | TGTGCCAGCAGACCGGACTCTCTTCGAAACACTGAAGCTTTCTTT
. | TRBJ2-1 | 17 | TRBV7-9 | . | CASSLVRGLAEFGEQFF | TGTGCCAGCAGCTTAGTACGGGGGCTAGCGGAGTTTGGGGAGCAGTTCTTC
few | TRBJ1-1 | 15 | TRBV30 | . | CAWSVRTGIFPEAFF | TGTGCCTGGAGTGTTCGTACAGGAATCTTTCCTGAAGCTTTCTTT
. | TRBJ2-7 | 17 | TRBV4-1 | . | CASSPLGGTPSSYEQYF | TGCGCCAGCAGCCCCCTCGGTGGGACACCAAGCTCCTACGAGCAGTACTTC
. | TRBJ1-1 | 14 | TRBV4-1 | TRBD1 | CASSLTDRNYEAFF | TGCGCCAGCAGCCTCACGGACAGGAACTATGAAGCTTTCTTT
few | TRBJ1-5 | 13 | TRBV6-5 | . | CASSYGDNQPQHF | TGTGCCAGCAGTTATGGAGACAATCAGCCCCAGCATTTT
. | TRBJ2-1 | 18 | TRBV5-1 | TRBD2 | CASRGGTSGGSSYNEQFF | TGCGCCAGCAGGGGAGGGACTAGCGGGGGCAGCTCCTACAATGAGCAGTTCTTC
. | TRBJ2-3 | 16 | TRBV5-1 | . | CASSSTTGRSTDTQYF | TGCGCCAGCAGCTCCACGACAGGGAGGTCCACAGATACGCAGTATTTT
. | TRBJ2-1 | 16 | TRBV6-6 | TRBD2 | CASSYSGSGKGNEQFF | TGTGCCAGCAGTTACTCGGGTAGCGGGAAAGGCAATGAGCAGTTCTTC
. | TRBJ1-5 | 15 | TRBV2 | . | CASSERIEGNQPQHF | TGTGCCAGCAGCGAGAGGATCGAGGGCAATCAGCCCCAGCATTTT
. | TRBJ2-7 | 15 | TRBV27 | TRBD1 | CASSPSGQGWYEQYF | TGTGCCAGCAGCCCCTCCGGACAGGGTTGGTACGAGCAGTACTTC
. | TRBJ1-2 | 13 | TRBV28 | . | CASRPRRGYGYTF | TGTGCCAGCAGGCCCCGTCGCGGGTATGGCTACACCTTC
. | TRBJ1-2 | 14 | TRBV7-6 | TRBD1 | CASSDRDSPYGYTF | TGTGCCAGCAGCGATCGGGACAGTCCCTATGGCTACACCTTC
once | TRBJ1-2 | 12 | TRBV28 | . | CASSRQRYGYTF | TGTGCCAGCAGCCGTCAGCGATATGGCTACACCTTC
few | TRBJ2-1 | 16 | TRBV5-1 | . | CASSLDSGGPYNEQFF | TGCGCCAGCAGCTTGGACTCCGGGGGGCCCTACAATGAGCAGTTCTTC
few | TRBJ1-1 | 13 | TRBV7-9 | . | CASSPPGDTEAFF | TGTGCCAGCAGCCCTCCCGGGGATACTGAAGCTTTCTTT
few | TRBJ2-2 | 13 | TRBV7-8 | . | CASSLPAGGELFF | TGTGCCAGCAGCCTCCCCGCGGGCGGGGAGCTGTTTTTT
. | TRBJ2-3 | 14 | TRBV2 | . | CASSAYANTDTQYF | TGTGCCAGCAGTGCTTATGCTAACACAGATACGCAGTATTTT
. | TRBJ1-5 | 13 | TRBV6-5 | . | CATSGRSNQPQHF | TGTGCCACCTCAGGGCGTAGCAATCAGCCCCAGCATTTT
. | TRBJ2-5 | 13 | TRBV10-1 | TRBD2 | CASSTSGRETQYF | TGCGCCAGCAGCACTAGCGGGCGAGAGACCCAGTACTTC
. | TRBJ1-4 | 15 | TRBV27 | . | CASSEISFSNEKLFF | TGTGCCAGCAGTGAAATCTCCTTCAGTAATGAAAAACTGTTTTTT
. | TRBJ2-5 | 15 | TRBV12-2 | . | CASRSSRGPGGTQYF | TGTGCAAGTCGCTCCTCCAGGGGGCCGGGGGGGACCCAGTACTTC
few | TRBJ1-5 | 15 | TRBV7-8 | . | CASSRGGYTGQPQHF | TGTGCCAGCAGCCGCGGGGGATACACGGGGCAGCCCCAGCATTTT
. | TRBJ2-2 | 18 | TRBV4-1 | TRBD2 | CASSQGGLAGVGTGELFF | TGCGCCAGCAGCCAAGGGGGACTAGCGGGAGTTGGAACCGGGGAGCTGTTTTTT
. | TRBJ2-1 | 17 | TRBV7-9 | TRBD2 | CASSPRLLAGDYNEQFF | TGTGCCAGCAGCCCGCGACTACTAGCGGGTGACTACAATGAGCAGTTCTTC
. | TRBJ2-5 | 15 | TRBV5-5 | TRBD1 | CASSLAQGAPKTQYF | TGTGCCAGCAGCTTGGCACAGGGGGCGCCAAAGACCCAGTACTTC